The 5 T cell receptor beta chains given below trace back to one sample, sequenced in a study of blood T cells in healthy people across ages. Then a second PCR, running roughly 7 to 11 cycles, was carried out with a sample-barcoded 5' primer and a J-beta primer mix. TCRdb passed the 5' RACE reads through MiXCR, listing each CDR3 protein once. Among some 860,000 distinct CDR3 sequences listed, more than 50% were seen once. The sample comprised blood. Receptors originate from a man between 40 and 49 years old in good health.

The J gene is TRBJ2-4, the V gene TRBV18; 8 positions agree with TRBD1. The J call is doubtful: the DNA matches TRBJ2-7 better. Germline CDR1 KGHSH, CDR2 LQKENI. This CDR3 contains 15 residues. The CDR3 DNA is TGTGCCAGCTCACCACTCCCAGGGGGCTTCAACGAGCAGTACTTC. The encoded protein is CASSPLPGGFNEQYF.

The sample holds one count of this clonotype. The chain links TRBV24-1 to TRBJ2-7; D is possibly TRBD1 (6 bases). Trimming pared 2 bases from V and 3 bases from J, leaving 13 bases between. This CDR3 has 15 amino acids. Per the germline V gene, CDR1 is KGHDR and CDR2 is SFDVKD. In nucleotides, the CDR3 is TGTGCCACCAGTGATTCACAGGGTCCAGGCTACGAGCAGTACTTC. Translated: CATSDSQGPGYEQYF.

J is TRBJ1-2 and V is TRBV24-1, with 10 positions matching TRBD1. The CDR3 extends over 14 amino acids. Germline CDR1 KGHDR, CDR2 SFDVKD. Trimming removed 7 bases from V and 6 bases from J; junction bases left unmatched: 7. DNA for the CDR3: TGTGCCACCAGAGATGACAGGGGGCGCGATGGCTACACCTTC. The encoded protein is CATRDDRGRDGYTF.

V is TRBV13 and J is TRBJ2-7; TRBD1 matches 7 bases. CDR3 length: 19 residues. Germline V gene sequence: CDR1 PRHDT, CDR2 FYEKMQ (reference sequence). V shed 5 bases and J 0 bases; nucleotides not matched to a gene: 19. The CDR3 spells CASSTERQGPYYGSYEQYF. DNA of the CDR3: TGTGCCAGCAGCACCGAAAGACAGGGACCTTACTATGGCTCCTACGAGCAGTACTTC. The full variable domain, rest sourced from reference TRBV13 and TRBJ2-7, is AAGVIQSPRHLIKEKRETATLKCYPIPRHDTVYWYQQGPGQDPQFLISFYEKMQSDKGSIPDRFSAQQFSDYHSELNMSSLELGDSALYFCASSTERQGPYYGSYEQYFGPGTRLTVT.

The V gene is TRBV11-3, the J gene TRBJ2-4, with 7 bases fitting TRBD2. The J call may be mistaken, given a closer DNA end match to TRBJ2-7. The CDR3 has 16 amino acids. Germline loops: CDR1 SGHNT, CDR2 YENEEA. As DNA, the CDR3 is TGTGCCAGCAGCTTAGGAGTGGCGGGAGTAACCCACGAGCAGTACTTC. Protein sequence: CASSLGVAGVTHEQYF.